The present T cell receptor (beta chain) was sequenced within a study of shared clonotypes between healthy human individuals. CD45RO-negative, CCR7-positively selected cells formed the naive CD8 fraction, excluding terminally differentiated effector memory CD45RA+ cells. General study findings and limits: The low donor count limited represented genetic and exposure-history diversity. Between four donors, naive CD4 clonotypes were shared at a level of about 5%. Relative to their counterparts shared across all four donors, non-shared clonotypes exhibited diminished generation probabilities. Across subsets, estimated richness was generally greater for naive than for memory populations.

Note on this clone: What it recognizes is unknown.

TCRdb's table, derived via immunoSEQ multiplex PCR, lists solely in-frame clones and lacks some. The data hold 700,000 to 950,000 clones, with approximately 97% observed a single time. Deletions cut 3 bases from V and 1 base from J, with 4 bases between. The length of the CDR3 is 12 residues. Germline V lookup: CDR1 SGDLS, CDR2 YYNGEE. Sample: naive CD8+ T cells sorted from blood. The chain links TRBV9 to TRBJ1-1; D unresolved. The receptor was isolated from a man aged 25-45 years in good health. DNA for the CDR3: TGTGCCAGCAGCGACAAGAACACTGAAGCTTTCTTT. Amino acids: CASSDKNTEAFF. Supplemented by reference TRBV9 and TRBJ1-1, the full variable domain reads DSGVTQTPKHLITATGQRVTLRCSPRSGDLSVYWYQQSLDQGLQFLIQYYNGEERAKGNILERFSAQQFPDLHSELNLSSLELGDSALYFCASSDKNTEAFFGQGTRLTVV.